This passage covers 9 T cell receptor beta chains from one sample sequenced in a study of post-analysis software for immune sequencing data. The study, taken as a whole, reports: Controls showed lower frequencies than patients for roughly 5 TRBV segments, and TRBV5-6, TRBV5-1 and TRBV20-1 were among these.

The antigens these receptors bind are not known. The library was made from cDNA and included unique molecular identifiers. Each CDR3 protein is one row after TCRdb ran MiXCR on the PCR reads. The table includes about 770,000 distinct CDR3 sequences, about half detected once. The sequenced sample was blood. The receptor source for this set is a girl aged 5 to 17 with multiple sclerosis.

This clonotype was counted a few times. This rearrangement joins TRBV7-3 to TRBJ2-1, with 9 bases lining up with TRBD2. The CDR3 sequence is 15 residues long. Germline CDR1 and CDR2: SGHTA and FQGTGA. V lost 2 bases, J lost 8 bases, and 7 bases stayed unmatched. The CDR3 sequence: CASSLGGRADDEQFF. CDR3 bases: TGTGCCAGCAGCTTAGGCGGGAGGGCCGACGATGAGCAGTTCTTC.

The rearrangement uses TRBV7-8 and TRBJ2-2; D possibly corresponds to TRBD2 (6 bases). Germline CDR1 SGHVS, CDR2 FQNEAQ. V lost 6 bases, J lost 0 bases, and 14 bases lay in between. The CDR3 sequence is 16 residues long. The CDR3 region is CASSLIGTANTGELFF. The CDR3 DNA is TGTGCCAGCAGTCTTATTGGGACTGCGAACACCGGGGAGCTGTTTTTT.

This clonotype was picked up a small number of times. The rearrangement joins TRBV7-3 to TRBJ2-1, with D perhaps matching TRBD2 (5 bases). The CDR3 runs 14 residues. Germline CDR1 SGHTA, CDR2 FQGTGA. V gave up 1 base and J gave up 6 bases, with 10 bases separating them. The CDR3 DNA is TGTGCCAGCAGCTTAAACGGGATGAGCAATGAGCAGTTCTTC. Translated, it gives CASSLNGMSNEQFF.

The V gene is TRBV29-1, the J gene TRBJ1-1; a possible D gene is TRBD1 (5 bases). The CDR3 length is 14 residues. CDR1 is SQVTM, CDR2 ANQGSEA, per germline. V gave up 6 bases and J gave up 5 bases, with 19 bases separating them. The CDR3 spells CSVGLGGAMTEAFF. CDR3 in DNA: TGCAGCGTGGGCCTAGGAGGGGCAATGACTGAAGCTTTCTTT.

The rearrangement uses TRBV20-1 and TRBJ2-3; 10 bases line up with TRBD1. The CDR3 runs to 16 residues. CDR1 is DFQATT, CDR2 SNEGSKA, per germline (reference sequence). V lost 1 base to trimming and J lost 4 bases; unmatched junction nucleotides: 8. The CDR3 sequence: CSARAVDRGMADTQYF. CDR3 in DNA: TGCAGTGCTAGAGCTGTGGACAGGGGGATGGCAGATACGCAGTATTTT.

This clonotype was found a few times. V gene TRBV7-2 combines with J gene TRBJ2-7; 7 nucleotides align to TRBD2. J lost 7 bases, V lost 4 bases, and 13 bases had no gene match. CDR3 length: 15 residues. Germline V gene sequence: CDR1 SGHTA, CDR2 FQGNSA. The CDR3 here is CASSSRLAAQSEQYF. The CDR3 region has the DNA TGTGCCAGCAGCTCTCGACTAGCAGCCCAGTCAGAGCAGTACTTC.

This clonotype has more than one count but fewer than ten. The rearrangement joins TRBV7-2 to TRBJ2-1; 13 positions agree with TRBD2. V shed 0 bases, J shed 7 bases, and the junction held 6 bases outside the gene matches. The CDR3 has 17 amino acids. The germline CDR1 and CDR2 sequences are SGHTA and FQGNSA. CDR3 sequence: CASSLAPGTSGANEQFF. The DNA of the CDR3 is TGTGCCAGCAGCTTAGCGCCCGGGACTAGCGGGGCTAATGAGCAGTTCTTC.

This clonotype occurred a few times. This chain links TRBV29-1 with TRBJ2-5; D remains ambiguous. CDR3 length equals 13 residues. The V gene lost 2 bases and the J gene lost 5 bases, with 12 bases spanning the gap. The germline CDR1 and CDR2 sequences are SQVTM and ANQGSEA. This CDR3 is CSVEFGVVETQYF. The CDR3 nucleotides read TGCAGCGTTGAATTTGGGGTAGTGGAGACCCAGTACTTC.

The chain carries TRBV10-3 and TRBJ1-2; 8 bases align to TRBD1. The trim removed 2 bases at V and 7 bases at J, leaving 6 bases unmatched. CDR1 ENHRY and CDR2 SYGVKD come from the germline V gene. The CDR3 has 14 amino acids. The CDR3 bases are TGTGCCATCAGTGAGGGACAGGGTGATGGTGGCTACACCTTC. This codes for CAISEGQGDGGYTF.